Below, 6 T cell receptor beta chains from the same sample are listed, as sequenced in a study of control samples from healthy donors and cancer patients. Clones were sequenced by immunoSEQ multiplex PCR, and TCRdb holds only the in-frame ones, with some missing. The data show fewer than 85,000 clones, 75% to 90% seen once. The source material was blood. Source of these receptors: a man between 50 and 59 years old in good health.

The chain uses TRBV5-1 and TRBJ2-1; TRBD2 might be the D (5 bases). Germline-derived CDR1 and CDR2 are SGHRS and YFSETQ. V lost 1 base, J lost 2 bases, and 13 bases lay in between. The CDR3 contains 16 residues. This chain's CDR3 is CASSLSGTRAYNEQFF. CDR3 nucleotides: TGCGCCAGCAGCTTGAGCGGAACTAGAGCCTACAATGAGCAGTTCTTC.

The J gene is TRBJ1-3, the V gene TRBV6-1; TRBD1 matches at 7 bases. Trimming cost V 3 bases and J 8 bases; bases outside gene matches: 16. The CDR3 length is 17 residues. CDR1 MNHNS and CDR2 SASEGT come from the germline V gene. The CDR3 loop reads CASSDFINRGLRDTIYF. The DNA of the CDR3 is TGTGCCAGCAGTGATTTCATAAACAGGGGCCTCCGGGACACCATATATTTT.

This chain joins TRBV7-2 and TRBJ1-3; a possible D gene is TRBD1 (5 bases). Germline V gene data show CDR1 as SGHTA and CDR2 as FQGNSA. V dropped 5 bases and J dropped 10 bases, with 15 bases sitting between them. The CDR3 spans 13 residues. The CDR3 sequence is CASSPGDRGTIYF. CDR3 nucleotides: TGTGCCAGCAGCCCGGGGGACCGGGGAACCATATATTTT.

J is TRBJ2-7 and V is TRBV12-5; TRBD1 matches 7 bases. V lost 6 bases and J lost 1; bases outside the gene matches: 3. Germline values: CDR1 LGHNT, CDR2 FRNRAP. The CDR3 runs 13 residues. The CDR3 DNA sequence: TGTGCTAGTGGCTCGGGACAGTCCTACGAGCAGTACTTC. This codes for CASGSGQSYEQYF. Based on the CDR3 plus reference TRBV12-5 and TRBJ2-7, the full variable domain is DARVTQTPRHKVTEMGQEVTMRCQPILGHNTVFWYRQTMMQGLELLAYFRNRAPLDDSGMPKDRFSAEMPDATLATLKIQPSEPRDSAVYFCASGSGQSYEQYFGPGTRLTVT.

The chain uses TRBV29-1 and TRBJ1-2; D uncertain. The germline V and J ends were trimmed by 0 bases and 4 bases, with 15 bases remaining between them. CDR3 length: 15 amino acids. The V gene's germline CDR1 is SQVTM and CDR2 ANQGSEA. DNA for the CDR3: TGCAGCGTTGAAGATGGAGGCAGGAAGACCTATGGCTACACCTTC. Protein sequence: CSVEDGGRKTYGYTF.

As DNA, the CDR3 is TGTGCCAGCTCACCAGCTAGCGCTGGGGGCACAGATACGCAGTATTTT. As protein: CASSPASAGGTDTQYF. The chain is built from TRBV18 and TRBJ2-3, with D possibly being TRBD2 (6 bases). Germline V gene sequence: CDR1 KGHSH, CDR2 LQKENI. The CDR3 has 16 amino acids. V was clipped by 2 bases and J by 1 base, with 13 bases between them.